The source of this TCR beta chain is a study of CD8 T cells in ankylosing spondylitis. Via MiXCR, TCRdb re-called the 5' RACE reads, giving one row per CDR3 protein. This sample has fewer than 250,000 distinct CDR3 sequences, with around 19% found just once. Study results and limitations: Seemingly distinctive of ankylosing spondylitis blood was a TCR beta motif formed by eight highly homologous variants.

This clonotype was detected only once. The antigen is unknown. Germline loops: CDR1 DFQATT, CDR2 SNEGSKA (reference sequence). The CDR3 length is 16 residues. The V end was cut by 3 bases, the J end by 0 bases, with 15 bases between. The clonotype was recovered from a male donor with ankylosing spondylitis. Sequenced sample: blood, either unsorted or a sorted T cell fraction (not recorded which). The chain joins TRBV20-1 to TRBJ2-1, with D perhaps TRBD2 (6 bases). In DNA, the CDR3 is TGCAGTGCTAGGGAGGGCGGGATCTTCTCCTACAATGAGCAGTTCTTC. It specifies CSAREGGIFSYNEQFF.